The T cell receptor (beta chain) under discussion was sequenced for a study of T-cell reconstitution after alpha-beta-depleted transplantation in children (dated by TCRdb to 2016 to 2017). At the level of the whole study: T-cell immune reconstitution after TCRalphabeta/CD19-depleted allogeneic hematopoietic cell transplantation in children was quantitatively tracked in the study by means of TCR repertoire profiling.

Libraries were prepared through PCR. The listed sequencing device is Illumina HiSeq 2500. Molecular barcoding was employed in the preparation of TCR libraries, with unique molecular identifiers being used to normalize TCRbeta repertoire quantification. Clones were called with MiXCR by TCRdb after fastp trimmed the public reads at Q25, and only in-frame beta chains were retained. Rows are unified per CDR3 protein, each entry keeping the most common DNA and genes. The table for this sample lists 150,000 to 200,000 distinct CDR3 sequences; roughly 7.5% of them were counted only once. In total, the top ten clones hold about 2.9% of the sample. A distance of 20 bases separates the germline ends of V and J, which lose 5 bases and 8 bases respectively. In the germline V gene, CDR1 corresponds to KGHDR and CDR2 to SFDVKD. Its CDR3 holds 15 amino acids, cysteine through phenylalanine. Only CDR3 DNA is held: 45 bases, read in frame from base 1.

This clonotype was seen repeatedly, ten times or more. Its antigen is still unknown. No base-level quality is on record; no much larger clone is a single base apart. The receptor's source is a human donor who donated a stem cell graft to a child with Wiskott-Aldrich syndrome. This sample comprised PBMCs from the stem cell graft donor, obtained from the stem cell graft. The chain employs TRBV24-1 and TRBJ1-2; the D gene lacks a confident call. The sequenced DNA is TGTGCCACCAGTGTCCCCGGAGAGGGTGTTGGAGGCTACACCTTC. Its product reads: CATSVPGEGVGGYTF.